Within the sample, the clone carrying this T cell receptor (beta chain) is large. A mixed TRB-A/B primer pool amplified rearranged TRB by multiplex touch-down PCR. MiXCR was run by TCRdb on the multiplex PCR reads, yielding one entry per CDR3 protein. The repertoire holds 1,500 to 2,000 distinct CDR3 sequences, with 20% to 25% as singletons. The data stem from a study of T cell repertoires in aging, cancer and after chemotherapy. Peripheral blood genomic DNA, not sorted cells or RNA, was the template. The CDR3 runs 19 residues. The J segment lost 2 bases and the V segment lost 1 base, leaving 11 bases of the junction unmatched. From germline, CDR1 is LNHNV and CDR2 YYDKDF (reference sequence).

The sample consisted of blood. The chain has TRBV15 and TRBJ2-6; 7 bases fit TRBD1. This TCR was recovered from a human donor with a solid tumor. The chain's CDR3 is CATSRGHRGRVAGANVLTF. CDR3 nucleotides: TGTGCCACCAGCAGAGGACACAGGGGAAGGGTGGCTGGGGCCAACGTCCTGACTTTC.